This T cell receptor (beta chain) was captured by sequencing in a study of chemoradiotherapy in HPV16-positive cancers. Clones were read by immunoSEQ multiplex PCR, and TCRdb kept only the in-frame ones, dropping some. Of roughly 8,300 clones listed, 87% are singletons. The CDR3 length is 16 residues. With V trimmed by 0 bases and J by 5 bases, 6 bases remained unmatched. Germline CDR1 reads SGDLS; CDR2 reads YYNGEE. The receptor was derived from a human donor with HPV-associated anogenital cancer. J is TRBJ2-5 and V is TRBV9; 11 nucleotides agree with TRBD1. Sequencing was performed on blood, taken from a patient who underwent chemoradiotherapy. The CDR3 protein is CASSVGGQGAWETQYF. In DNA form, the CDR3 reads TGTGCCAGCAGCGTAGGAGGACAGGGGGCCTGGGAGACCCAGTACTTC.